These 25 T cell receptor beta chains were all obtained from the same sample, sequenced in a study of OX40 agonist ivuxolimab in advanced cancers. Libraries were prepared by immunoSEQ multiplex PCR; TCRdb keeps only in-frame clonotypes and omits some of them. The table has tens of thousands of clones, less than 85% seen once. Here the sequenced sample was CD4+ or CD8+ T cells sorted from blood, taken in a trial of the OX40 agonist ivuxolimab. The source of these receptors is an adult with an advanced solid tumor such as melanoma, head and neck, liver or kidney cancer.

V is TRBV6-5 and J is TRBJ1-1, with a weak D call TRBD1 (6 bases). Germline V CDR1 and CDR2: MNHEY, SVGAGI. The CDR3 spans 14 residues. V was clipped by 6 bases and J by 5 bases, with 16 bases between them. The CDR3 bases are TGTGCCAGCAGCGACTACAGGGCGACGACTGAAGCTTTCTTT. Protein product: CASSDYRATTEAFF.

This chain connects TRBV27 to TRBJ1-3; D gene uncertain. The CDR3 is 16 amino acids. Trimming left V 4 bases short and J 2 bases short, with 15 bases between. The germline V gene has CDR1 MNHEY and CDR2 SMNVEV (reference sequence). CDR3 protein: CASSSDPTMTGNTIYF. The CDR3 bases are TGTGCCAGCAGTTCGGACCCTACTATGACTGGAAACACCATATATTTT.

The CDR3 DNA follows: TGTGCCAGCAGCCACGGACAGGGTCGAACCTACACCTTC. It encodes CASSHGQGRTYTF. The V and J genes are TRBV14 and TRBJ1-2; 8 nucleotides line up with TRBD1. Losses at the gene ends were 3 bases for V and 10 bases for J; bases not matched to a gene: 7. This CDR3 spans 13 amino acids. Germline loops: CDR1 SGHDN, CDR2 FVKESK.

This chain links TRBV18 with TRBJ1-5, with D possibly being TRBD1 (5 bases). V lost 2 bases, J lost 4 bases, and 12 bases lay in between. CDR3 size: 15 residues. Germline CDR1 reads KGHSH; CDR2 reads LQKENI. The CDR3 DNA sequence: TGTGCCAGCTCACCAGAGGGTAGGGGAAATCAGCCCCAGCATTTT. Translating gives CASSPEGRGNQPQHF.

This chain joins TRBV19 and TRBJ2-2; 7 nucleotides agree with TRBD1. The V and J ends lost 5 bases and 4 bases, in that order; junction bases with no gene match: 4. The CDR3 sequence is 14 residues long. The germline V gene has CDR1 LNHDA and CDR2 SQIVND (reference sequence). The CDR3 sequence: CASSQTGSTGELFF. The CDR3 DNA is TGTGCCAGTAGTCAGACAGGGAGCACCGGGGAGCTGTTTTTT.

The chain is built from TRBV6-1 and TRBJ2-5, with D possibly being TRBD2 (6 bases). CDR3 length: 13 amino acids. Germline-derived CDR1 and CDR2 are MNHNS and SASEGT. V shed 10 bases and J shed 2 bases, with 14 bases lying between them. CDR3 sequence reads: CAIVRGAQETQYF. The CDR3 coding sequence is TGTGCCATCGTCCGCGGGGCACAAGAGACCCAGTACTTC.

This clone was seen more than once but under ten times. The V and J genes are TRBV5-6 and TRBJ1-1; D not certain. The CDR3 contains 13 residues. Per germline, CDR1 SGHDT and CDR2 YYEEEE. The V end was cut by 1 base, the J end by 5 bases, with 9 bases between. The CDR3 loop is CASSLMGKTEAFF. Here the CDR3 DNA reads TGTGCCAGCAGCTTGATGGGGAAGACTGAAGCTTTCTTT.

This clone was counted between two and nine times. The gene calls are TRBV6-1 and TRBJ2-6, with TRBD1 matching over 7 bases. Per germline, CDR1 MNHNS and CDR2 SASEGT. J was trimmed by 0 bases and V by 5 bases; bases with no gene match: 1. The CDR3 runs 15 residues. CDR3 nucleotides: TGTGCCAGCAGTCGGGACAGCTCTGGGGCCAACGTCCTGACTTTC. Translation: CASSRDSSGANVLTF.

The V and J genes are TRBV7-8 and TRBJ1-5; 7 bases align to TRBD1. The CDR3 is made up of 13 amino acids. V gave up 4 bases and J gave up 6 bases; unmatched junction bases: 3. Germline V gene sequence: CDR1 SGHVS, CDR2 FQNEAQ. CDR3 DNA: TGTGCCAGCAGCTCCGACAGGGCTCAGCCCCAGCATTTT. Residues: CASSSDRAQPQHF. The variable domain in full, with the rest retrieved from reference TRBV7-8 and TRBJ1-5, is GAGVSQSPRYKVAKRGQDVALRCDPISGHVSLFWYQQALGQGPEFLTYFQNEAQLDKSGLPSDRFFAERPEGSVSTLKIQRTQQEDSAVYLCASSSDRAQPQHFGDGTRLSIL.

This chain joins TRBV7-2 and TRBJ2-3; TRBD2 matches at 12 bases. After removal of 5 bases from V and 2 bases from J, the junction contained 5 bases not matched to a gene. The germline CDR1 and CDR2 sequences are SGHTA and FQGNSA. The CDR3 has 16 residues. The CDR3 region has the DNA TGTGCCAGCAGCCGCGCTAGCGGGAGGGCCACAGATACGCAGTATTTT. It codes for CASSRASGRATDTQYF.

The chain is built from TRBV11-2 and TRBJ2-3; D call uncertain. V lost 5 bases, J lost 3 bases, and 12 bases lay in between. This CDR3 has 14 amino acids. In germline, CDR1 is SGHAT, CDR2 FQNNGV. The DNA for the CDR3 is TGTGCCAGCAGCAACCGCCTAAAGACAGATACGCAGTATTTT. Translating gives CASSNRLKTDTQYF.

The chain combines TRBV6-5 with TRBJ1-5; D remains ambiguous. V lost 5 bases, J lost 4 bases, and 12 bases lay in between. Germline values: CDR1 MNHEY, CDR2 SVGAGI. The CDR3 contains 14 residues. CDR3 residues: CASSPRSLNQPQHF. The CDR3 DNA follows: TGTGCCAGCAGTCCTAGATCACTTAATCAGCCCCAGCATTTT.

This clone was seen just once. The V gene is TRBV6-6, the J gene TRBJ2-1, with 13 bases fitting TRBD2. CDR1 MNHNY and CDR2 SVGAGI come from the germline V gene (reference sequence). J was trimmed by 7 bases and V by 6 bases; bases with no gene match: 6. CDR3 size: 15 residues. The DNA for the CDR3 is TGTGCCAGCAGGACAGGACTAGCGGGGGCGAATGAGCAGTTCTTC. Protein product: CASRTGLAGANEQFF.

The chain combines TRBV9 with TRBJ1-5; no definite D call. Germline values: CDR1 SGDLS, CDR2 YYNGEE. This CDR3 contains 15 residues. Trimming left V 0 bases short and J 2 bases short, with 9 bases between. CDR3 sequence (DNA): TGTGCCAGCAGCGTAGACGGTACGGGCAATCAGCCCCAGCATTTT. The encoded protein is CASSVDGTGNQPQHF.

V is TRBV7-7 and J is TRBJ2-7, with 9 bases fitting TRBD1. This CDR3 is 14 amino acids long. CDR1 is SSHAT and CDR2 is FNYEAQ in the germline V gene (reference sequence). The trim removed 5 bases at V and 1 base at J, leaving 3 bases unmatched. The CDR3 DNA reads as TGTGCCAGCAGCGCGGGACAGGGTTCCTACGAGCAGTACTTC. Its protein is CASSAGQGSYEQYF. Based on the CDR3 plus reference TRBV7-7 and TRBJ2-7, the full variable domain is GAGVSQSPRYKVTKRGQDVTLRCDPISSHATLYWYQQALGQGPEFLTYFNYEAQPDKSGLPSDRFSAERPEGSISTLTIQRTEQRDSAMYRCASSAGQGSYEQYFGPGTRLTVT.

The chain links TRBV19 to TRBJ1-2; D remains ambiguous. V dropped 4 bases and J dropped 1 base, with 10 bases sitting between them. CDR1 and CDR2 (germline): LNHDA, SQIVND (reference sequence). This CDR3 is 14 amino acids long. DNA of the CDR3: TGTGCCAGTAGTACCACCCAGAATAACTATGGCTACACCTTC. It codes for CASSTTQNNYGYTF.

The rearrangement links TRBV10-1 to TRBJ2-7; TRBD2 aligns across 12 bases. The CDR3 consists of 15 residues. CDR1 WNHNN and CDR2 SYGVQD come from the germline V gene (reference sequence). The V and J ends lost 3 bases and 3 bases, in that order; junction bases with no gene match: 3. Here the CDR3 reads CASSEGLAGYYEQYF. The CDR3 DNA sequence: TGCGCCAGCAGTGAAGGACTAGCGGGATACTACGAGCAGTACTTC.

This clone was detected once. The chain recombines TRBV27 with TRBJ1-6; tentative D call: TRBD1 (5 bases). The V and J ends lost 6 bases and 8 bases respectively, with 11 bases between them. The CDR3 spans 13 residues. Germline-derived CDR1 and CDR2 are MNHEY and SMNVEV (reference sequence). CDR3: CASRAREDSPLHF. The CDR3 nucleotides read TGTGCCAGCAGAGCCAGGGAGGATTCACCCCTCCACTTT.

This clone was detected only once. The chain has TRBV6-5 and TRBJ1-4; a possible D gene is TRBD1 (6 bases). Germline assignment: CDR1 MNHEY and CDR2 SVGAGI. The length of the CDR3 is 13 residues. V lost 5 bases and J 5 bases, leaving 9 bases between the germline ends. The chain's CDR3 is CASSTGMNEKLFF. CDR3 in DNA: TGTGCCAGCAGTACAGGGATGAATGAAAAACTGTTTTTT.

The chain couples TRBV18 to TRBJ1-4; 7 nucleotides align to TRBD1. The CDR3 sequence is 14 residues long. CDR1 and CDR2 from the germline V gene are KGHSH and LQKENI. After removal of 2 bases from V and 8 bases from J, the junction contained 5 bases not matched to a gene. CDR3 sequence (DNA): TGTGCCAGCTCACCAATACAGGGGCAAGAAAAACTGTTTTTT. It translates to CASSPIQGQEKLFF. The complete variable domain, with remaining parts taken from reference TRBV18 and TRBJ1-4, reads NAGVMQNPRHLVRRRGQEARLRCSPMKGHSHVYWYRQLPEEGLKFMVYLQKENIIDESGMPKERFSAEFPKEGPSILRIQQVVRGDSAAYFCASSPIQGQEKLFFGSGTQLSVL.

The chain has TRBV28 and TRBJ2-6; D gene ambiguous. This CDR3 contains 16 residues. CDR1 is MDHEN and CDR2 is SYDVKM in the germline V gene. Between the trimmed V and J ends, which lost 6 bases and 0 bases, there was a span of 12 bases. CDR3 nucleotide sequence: TGTGCCAGCAGCCACAATTCCGGCTCTGGGGCCAACGTCCTGACTTTC. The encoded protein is CASSHNSGSGANVLTF.

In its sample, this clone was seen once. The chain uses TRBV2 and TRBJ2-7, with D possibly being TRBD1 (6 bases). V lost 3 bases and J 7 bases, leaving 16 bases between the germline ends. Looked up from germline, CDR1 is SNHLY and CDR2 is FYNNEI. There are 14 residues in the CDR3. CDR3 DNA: TGTGCCAGCAGTGATTGGTACAGGGAGTTGGAGCAGTACTTC. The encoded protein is CASSDWYRELEQYF.

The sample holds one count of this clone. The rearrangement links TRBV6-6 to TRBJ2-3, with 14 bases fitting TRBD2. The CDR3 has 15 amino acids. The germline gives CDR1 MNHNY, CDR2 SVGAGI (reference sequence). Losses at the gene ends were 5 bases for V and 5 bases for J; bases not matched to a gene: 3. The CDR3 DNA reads TGTGCCAGCAGTAGACTAGCGGGGGGGGGAGATACGCAGTATTTT. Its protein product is CASSRLAGGGDTQYF.

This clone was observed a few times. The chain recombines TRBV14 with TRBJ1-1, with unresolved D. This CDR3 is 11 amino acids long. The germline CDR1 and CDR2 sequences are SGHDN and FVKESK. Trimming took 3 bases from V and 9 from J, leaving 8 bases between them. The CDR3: CASSHGPKAFF. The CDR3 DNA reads TGTGCCAGCAGCCACGGTCCCAAAGCTTTCTTT.

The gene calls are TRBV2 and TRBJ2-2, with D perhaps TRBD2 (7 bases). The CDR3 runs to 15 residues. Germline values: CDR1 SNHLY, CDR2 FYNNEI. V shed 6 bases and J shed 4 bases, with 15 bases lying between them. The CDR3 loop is CASRVPRGATGELFF. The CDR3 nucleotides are TGTGCCAGCAGGGTCCCCCGGGGGGCCACCGGGGAGCTGTTTTTT.